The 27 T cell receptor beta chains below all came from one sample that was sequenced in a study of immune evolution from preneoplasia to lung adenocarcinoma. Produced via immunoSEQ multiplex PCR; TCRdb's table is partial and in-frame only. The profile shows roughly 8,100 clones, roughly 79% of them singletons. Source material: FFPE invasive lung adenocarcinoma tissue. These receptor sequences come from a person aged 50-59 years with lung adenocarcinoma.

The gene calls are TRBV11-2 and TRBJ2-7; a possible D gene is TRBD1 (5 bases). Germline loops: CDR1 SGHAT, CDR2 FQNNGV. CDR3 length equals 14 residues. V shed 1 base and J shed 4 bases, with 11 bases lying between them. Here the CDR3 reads CASSLVPRDYEQYF. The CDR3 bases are TGTGCCAGCAGCTTAGTTCCCAGGGATTACGAGCAGTACTTC.

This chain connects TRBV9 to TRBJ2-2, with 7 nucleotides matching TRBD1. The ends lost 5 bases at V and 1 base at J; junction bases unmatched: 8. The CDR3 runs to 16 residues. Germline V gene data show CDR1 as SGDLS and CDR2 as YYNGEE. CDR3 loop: CASSSTGDRNTGELFF. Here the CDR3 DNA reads TGTGCCAGCAGTTCTACCGGGGACAGGAACACCGGGGAGCTGTTTTTT. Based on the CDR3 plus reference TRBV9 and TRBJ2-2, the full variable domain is DSGVTQTPKHLITATGQRVTLRCSPRSGDLSVYWYQQSLDQGLQFLIQYYNGEERAKGNILERFSAQQFPDLHSELNLSSLELGDSALYFCASSSTGDRNTGELFFGEGSRLTVL.

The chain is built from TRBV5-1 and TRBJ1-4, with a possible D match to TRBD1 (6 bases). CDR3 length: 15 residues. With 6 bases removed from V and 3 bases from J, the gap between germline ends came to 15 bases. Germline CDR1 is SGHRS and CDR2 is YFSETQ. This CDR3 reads CASTTWGQANEKLFF. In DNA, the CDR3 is TGCGCCAGCACTACTTGGGGGCAGGCTAATGAAAAACTGTTTTTT.

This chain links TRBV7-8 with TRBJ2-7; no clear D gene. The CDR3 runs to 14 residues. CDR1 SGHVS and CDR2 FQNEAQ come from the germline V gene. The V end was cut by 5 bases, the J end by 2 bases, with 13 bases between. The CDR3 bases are TGTGCCAGCAGCCCAAGGGCCGGGCCCTACGAGCAGTACTTC. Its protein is CASSPRAGPYEQYF.

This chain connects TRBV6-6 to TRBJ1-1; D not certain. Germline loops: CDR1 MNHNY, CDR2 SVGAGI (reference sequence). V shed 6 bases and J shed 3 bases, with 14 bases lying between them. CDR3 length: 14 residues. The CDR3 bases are TGTGCCAGCAGAGACCGCAAGAGGTACACTGAAGCTTTCTTT. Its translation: CASRDRKRYTEAFF.

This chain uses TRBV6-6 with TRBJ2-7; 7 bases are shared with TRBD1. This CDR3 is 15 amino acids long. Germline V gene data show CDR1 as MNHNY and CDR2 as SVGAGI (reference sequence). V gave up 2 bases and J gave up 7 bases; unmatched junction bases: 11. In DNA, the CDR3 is TGTGCCAGCAGTTACCCGGAAGACAGGGCTGGGGAGCAGTACTTC. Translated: CASSYPEDRAGEQYF.

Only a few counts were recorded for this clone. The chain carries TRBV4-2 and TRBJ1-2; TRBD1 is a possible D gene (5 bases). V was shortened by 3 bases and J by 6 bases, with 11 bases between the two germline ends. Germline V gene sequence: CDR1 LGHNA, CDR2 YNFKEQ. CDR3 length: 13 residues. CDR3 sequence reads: CASSQGGGDGYTF. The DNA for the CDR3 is TGTGCCAGCAGCCAGGGGGGGGGTGATGGCTACACCTTC.

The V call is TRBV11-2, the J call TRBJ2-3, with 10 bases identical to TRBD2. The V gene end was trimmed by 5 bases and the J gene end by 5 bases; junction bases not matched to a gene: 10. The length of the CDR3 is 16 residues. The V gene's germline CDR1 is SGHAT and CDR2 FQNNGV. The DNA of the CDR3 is TGTGCCAGCAGCAGTAAGGTGGGACTAGCGTTAGATACGCAGTATTTT. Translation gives CASSSKVGLALDTQYF.

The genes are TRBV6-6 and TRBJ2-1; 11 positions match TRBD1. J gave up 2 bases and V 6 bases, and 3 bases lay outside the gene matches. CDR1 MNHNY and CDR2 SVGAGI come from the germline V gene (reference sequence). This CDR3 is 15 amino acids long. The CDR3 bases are TGTGCCAGCAGCCTGGACAGGGGGCCCTACAATGAGCAGTTCTTC. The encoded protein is CASSLDRGPYNEQFF.

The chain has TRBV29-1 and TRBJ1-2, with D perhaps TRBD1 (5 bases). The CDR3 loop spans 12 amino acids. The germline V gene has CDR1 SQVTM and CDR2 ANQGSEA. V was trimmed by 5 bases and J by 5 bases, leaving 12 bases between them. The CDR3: CSVPLGTYGYTF. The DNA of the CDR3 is TGCAGCGTTCCTCTCGGGACTTATGGCTACACCTTC.

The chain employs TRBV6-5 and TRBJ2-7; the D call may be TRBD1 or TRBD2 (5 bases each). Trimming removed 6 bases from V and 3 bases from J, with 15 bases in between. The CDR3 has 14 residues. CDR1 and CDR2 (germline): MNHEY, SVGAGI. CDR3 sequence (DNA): TGTGCCAGCAGCCGCCGGGGCGGACGCTACGAGCAGTACTTC. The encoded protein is CASSRRGGRYEQYF.

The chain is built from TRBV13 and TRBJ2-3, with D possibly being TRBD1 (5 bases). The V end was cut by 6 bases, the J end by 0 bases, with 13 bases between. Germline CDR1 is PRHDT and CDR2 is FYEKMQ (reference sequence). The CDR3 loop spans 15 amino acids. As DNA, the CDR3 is TGTGCCAGCAGTCCTGGGGCAGGCAGCACAGATACGCAGTATTTT. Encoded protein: CASSPGAGSTDTQYF.

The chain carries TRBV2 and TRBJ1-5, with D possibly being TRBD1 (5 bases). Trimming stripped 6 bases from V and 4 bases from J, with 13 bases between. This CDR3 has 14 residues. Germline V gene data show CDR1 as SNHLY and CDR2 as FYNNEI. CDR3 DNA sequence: TGTGCCAGCAGGGGGGGTCAGCGAAATCAGCCCCAGCATTTT. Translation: CASRGGQRNQPQHF.

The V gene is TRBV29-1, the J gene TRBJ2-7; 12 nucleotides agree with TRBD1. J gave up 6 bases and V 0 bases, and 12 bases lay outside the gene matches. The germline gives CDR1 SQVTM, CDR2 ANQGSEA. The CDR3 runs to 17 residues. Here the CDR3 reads CSVEDKFPGQGAGEQYF. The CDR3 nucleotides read TGCAGCGTTGAAGATAAGTTTCCGGGACAGGGGGCTGGCGAGCAGTACTTC.

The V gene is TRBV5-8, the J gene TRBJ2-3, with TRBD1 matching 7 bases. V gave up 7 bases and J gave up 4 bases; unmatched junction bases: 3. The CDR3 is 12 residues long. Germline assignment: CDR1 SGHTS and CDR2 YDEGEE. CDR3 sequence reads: CASRGGADTQYF. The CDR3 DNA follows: TGTGCCAGCCGAGGGGGCGCAGATACGCAGTATTTT.

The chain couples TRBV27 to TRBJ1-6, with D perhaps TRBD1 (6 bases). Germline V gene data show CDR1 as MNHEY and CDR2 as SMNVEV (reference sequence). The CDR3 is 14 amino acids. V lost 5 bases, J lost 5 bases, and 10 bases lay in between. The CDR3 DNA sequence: TGTGCCAGCAGTGGGGCAGGGGATAATTCACCCCTCCACTTT. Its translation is CASSGAGDNSPLHF.

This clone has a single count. The CDR3: CASSLDPAPAGGNTIYF. CDR3 DNA sequence: TGTGCCAGCAGCTTAGATCCGGCTCCCGCTGGGGGAAACACCATATATTTT. V and J are TRBV11-2 and TRBJ1-3; the D is unclear. CDR3 length equals 17 residues. The germline gives CDR1 SGHAT, CDR2 FQNNGV. V was clipped by 0 bases and J by 4 bases, with 16 bases between them.

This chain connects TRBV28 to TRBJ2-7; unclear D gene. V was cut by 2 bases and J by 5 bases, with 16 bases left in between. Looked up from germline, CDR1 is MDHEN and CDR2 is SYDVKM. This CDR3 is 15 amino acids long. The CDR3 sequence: CASSLDWQKGHEQYF. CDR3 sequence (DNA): TGTGCCAGCAGTTTAGACTGGCAAAAGGGCCACGAGCAGTACTTC.

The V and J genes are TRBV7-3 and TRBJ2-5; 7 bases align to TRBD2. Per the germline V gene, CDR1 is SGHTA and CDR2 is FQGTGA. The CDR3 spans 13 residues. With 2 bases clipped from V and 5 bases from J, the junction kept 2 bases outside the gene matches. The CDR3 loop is CASSLSGGETQYF. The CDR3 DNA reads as TGTGCCAGCAGCTTATCGGGGGGTGAGACCCAGTACTTC.

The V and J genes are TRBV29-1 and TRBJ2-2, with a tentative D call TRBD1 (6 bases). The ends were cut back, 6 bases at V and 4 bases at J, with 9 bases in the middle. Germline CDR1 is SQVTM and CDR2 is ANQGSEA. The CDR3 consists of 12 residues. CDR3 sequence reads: CSVTGLTGELFF. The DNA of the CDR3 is TGCAGCGTCACAGGGCTCACCGGGGAGCTGTTTTTT.

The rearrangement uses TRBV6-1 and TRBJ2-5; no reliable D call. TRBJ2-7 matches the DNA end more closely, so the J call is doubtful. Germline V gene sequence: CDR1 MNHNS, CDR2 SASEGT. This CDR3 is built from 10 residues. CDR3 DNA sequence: TGTGCCAGCAACGCCTACGAGCAGTACTTC. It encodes CASNAYEQYF.

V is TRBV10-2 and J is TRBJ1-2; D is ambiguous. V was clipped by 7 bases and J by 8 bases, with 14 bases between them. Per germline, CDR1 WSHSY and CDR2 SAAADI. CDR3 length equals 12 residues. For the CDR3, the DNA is TGCGCCAGCACTCATTCTCAAGGGGGCTACACCTTC. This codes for CASTHSQGGYTF.

The CDR3 DNA follows: TGCGCCAGCAGCCAATCAAGCGGGGAGGGCTCCTACAATGAGCAGTTCTTC. The encoded protein is CASSQSSGEGSYNEQFF. This rearrangement joins TRBV4-1 to TRBJ2-1; 7 bases line up with TRBD2. V dropped 2 bases and J dropped 0; count of bases not matched to a gene: 7. Germline values: CDR1 MGHRA, CDR2 YSYEKL. The CDR3 contains 17 residues.

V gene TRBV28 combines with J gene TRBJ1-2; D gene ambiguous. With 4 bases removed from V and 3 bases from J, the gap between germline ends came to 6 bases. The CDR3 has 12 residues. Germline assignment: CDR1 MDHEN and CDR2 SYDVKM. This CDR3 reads CASSYGDYGYTF. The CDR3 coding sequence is TGTGCCAGCAGTTATGGGGACTATGGCTACACCTTC.

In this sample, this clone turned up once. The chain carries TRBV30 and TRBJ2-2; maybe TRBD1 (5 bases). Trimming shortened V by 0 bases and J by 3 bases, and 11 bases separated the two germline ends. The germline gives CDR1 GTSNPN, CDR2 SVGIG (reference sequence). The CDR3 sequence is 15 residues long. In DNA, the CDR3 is TGTGCCTGGAGTGTAGGGGCGGTAGACACCGGGGAGCTGTTTTTT. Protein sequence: CAWSVGAVDTGELFF.

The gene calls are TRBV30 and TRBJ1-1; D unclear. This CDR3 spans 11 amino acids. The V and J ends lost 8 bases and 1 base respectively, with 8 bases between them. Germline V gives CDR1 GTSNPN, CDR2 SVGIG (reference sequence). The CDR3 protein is CAGSRNTEAFF. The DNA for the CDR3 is TGTGCCGGATCACGGAACACTGAAGCTTTCTTT. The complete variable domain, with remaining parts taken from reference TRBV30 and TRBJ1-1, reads SQTIHQWPATLVQPVGSPLSLECTVEGTSNPNLYWYRQAAGRGLQLLFYSVGIGQISSEVPQNLSASRPQDRQFILSSKKLLLSDSGFYLCAGSRNTEAFFGQGTRLTVV.

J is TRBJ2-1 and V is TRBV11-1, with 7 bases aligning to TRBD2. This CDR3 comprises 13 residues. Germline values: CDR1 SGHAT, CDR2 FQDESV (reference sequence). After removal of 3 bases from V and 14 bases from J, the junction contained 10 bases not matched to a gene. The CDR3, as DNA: TGTGCCAGCAGCTTCGGGCGGGGGTTGGGGGAGTTCTTC. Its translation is CASSFGRGLGEFF.